Presented here are 22 T cell receptor delta chains from one specimen sequenced in a study of γδ T cells in repeated Plasmodium falciparum infection. TCRdb fed the multiplex PCR reads into CATT to redo clone calling. The table records under 50,000 delta-chain clones, roughly 1.6% of them present only once. Gammadelta T cells were flow-sorted from PBMC into Vgamma9/Vdelta2+ and Vdelta2-negative populations for bulk analysis. The specimen was gamma-delta T cells from blood. The receptors were gathered from a pool of human donors (malaria-infected and uninfected, not separated).

For this clone: A far larger clone is off by one base, so a read error is likely. This CDR3 is also generated by other DNA sequences in the sample. CDR3 in amino acids: CALGDRRVLMYTDKLIF. CDR3 DNA: TGTGCTCTTGGGGACAGGAGGGTACTGATGTACACCGATAAACTCATCTTT. The chain links TRDV1 to TRDJ1; D uncertain. TCRdb is silent on the J gene; assignment here came from matching the DNA to germline. Trimming removed 3 bases at V and 0 bases at J, with 17 bases between. From germline, CDR1 is TSWWSYY and CDR2 QGS. This CDR3 contains 17 residues.

This clone appeared a few times. A much more abundant neighbour one base away suggests this may be a read error. The chain joins TRDV2 to TRDJ1; 7 bases agree with TRDD3. TCRdb lists no J gene, so it was determined here by aligning the DNA to germline. The CDR3 spans 16 residues. With V trimmed by 4 bases and J by 4 bases, 14 bases remained unmatched. CDR1 GEAIGNYY and CDR2 EKD come from the germline V gene. CDR3 sequence: CACEPLGVKQGDKLIF. The CDR3 coding sequence is TGTGCCTGTGAACCCCTGGGGGTTAAGCAGGGCGATAAACTCATCTTT.

This clone was detected a few times. TCRdb shows a much larger clone's protein in place of this DNA's translation, and the two differ at residue 12, likely through a read error; the protein shown is translated from the DNA. No call exists for the J gene, whereas the V gene is TRDV1; the DNA was not used to check the table's D call, TRDD3. CDR1 is TSWWSYY and CDR2 is QGS in the germline V gene. This CDR3 comprises 21 residues. In nucleotides, the CDR3 is TGTGCTCTTGGGGAACTCCTTGCCGACTGGGGGGGATCCCCTTTTACAGCACGACTCTTCTTC. Translation gives CALGELLADWGGSPFTARLFF.

This clone was seen repeatedly, ten times or more. The TCRdb protein, from a much larger clone, departs from this DNA's translation at residue 11, likely by read error; the protein shown derives from the DNA. The V and J genes are TRDV1 and TRDJ1; a possible D gene is TRDD3 (6 bases). This CDR3 has 22 amino acids. V lost 5 bases to trimming and J lost 0 bases, with 34 bases between them. Germline assignment: CDR1 TSWWSYY and CDR2 QGS. The CDR3, as DNA: TGTGCTCTTGGGTTTTCCGGCTACACACCCCCGGGGGACCGAACCTACACCGATAAACTCATCTTT. Translating it yields CALGFSGYTPPGDRTYTDKLIF.

A note on this clone: A far larger clone lies a single base away; this is likely a read error. The sample holds other DNA sequences that translate to the same CDR3. V is TRDV1 and J is TRDJ1, with D maybe TRDD3 (5 bases). In the absence of a J gene in TCRdb, the DNA was matched to germline to assign it here. The germline CDR1 and CDR2 sequences are TSWWSYY and QGS. The CDR3 has 19 residues. CDR3 sequence: CALGELVTRTPTYTDKLIF. The CDR3 nucleotides are TGTGCTCTCGGGGAACTGGTGACACGTACCCCGACGTACACCGATAAACTCATCTTT.

This clone was seen a handful of times. The protein held in TCRdb is that of a much larger clone and does not match this DNA's translation at residue 5, likely because of a read error; the protein shown is translated from the DNA. The V and J genes are TRDV1 and TRDJ1, with a possible D match to TRDD3 (7 bases). CDR3 length: 19 residues. CDR1 is TSWWSYY and CDR2 is QGS in the germline V gene. Trimming stripped 5 bases from V and 2 bases from J, with 27 bases between. In nucleotides, the CDR3 is TGTGCTCTTGGGAGCTGTATCCTACAGATACCGGGGGATACCGATAAACTCATCTTT. This sequence encodes CALGSCILQIPGDTDKLIF.

Only a few counts were recorded for this clone. The protein in TCRdb stems from a much larger clone and differs at residue 16 from this DNA's translation, likely a read error; here the protein is translated from the DNA. The rearrangement joins TRDV3 to TRDJ1; tentative D call: TRDD3 (5 bases). Because TCRdb records no J gene, it was assigned here through a match of the DNA to germline. The germline V gene encodes CDR1 TVYSNPD and CDR2 GDNSRS (reference sequence). The CDR3 totals 19 residues. The CDR3 DNA is TGTGCCATACGTGCTCATTCTGAATTGTGCGAAAGTGCCACCGATGAACTCATCTTT. Protein: CAIRAHSELCESATDELIF.

In this sample, this clone turned up a few times. The protein given by TCRdb reflects a much larger clone and differs at residue 15 from this DNA's translation, likely from a read error; the protein shown is the DNA's translation. This chain's CDR3 is CALGGGLPTFPGDSSTDKLIF. CDR3 sequence (DNA): TGTGCTCTTGGGGGAGGCCTTCCTACTTTTCCTGGGGATTCGTCCACCGATAAACTCATCTTT. V and J are TRDV1 and TRDJ1; 9 positions match TRDD2. The J gene comes from matching the DNA to germline here; TCRdb lacks it. Germline V gene sequence: CDR1 TSWWSYY, CDR2 QGS. This CDR3 is 21 amino acids long. V gave up 4 bases and J gave up 1 base; unmatched junction bases: 22.

In its sample, this clone was seen a few times. For this DNA, TCRdb reports the protein of a much larger clone, which diverges at residue 7, most likely from a read error; the protein presented here is translated directly from the DNA. The V gene is TRDV1, but the J gene lacks a call; the table calls TRDD3, which could not be checked here. This CDR3 has 20 amino acids. Germline CDR1 TSWWSYY, CDR2 QGS. The CDR3 coding sequence is TGTGCTCTTGGGCCGATTTGCTGGGGGATATCCCACCCGTACACCGATAAACCCATCTTT. Translated, it gives CALGPICWGISHPYTDKPIF.

This clone has at least ten counts. V usage is TRDV1 and J usage is TRDJ1; tentative D call: TRDD3 (6 bases). Per germline, CDR1 TSWWSYY and CDR2 QGS. Between the trimmed V and J ends, which lost 4 bases and 0 bases, there was a span of 33 bases. The CDR3 is made up of 22 amino acids. The CDR3 loop reads CALGVCYVTEWGSPTYTDKLIF. DNA for the CDR3: TGTGCTCTTGGGGTTTGCTACGTGACCGAGTGGGGATCCCCAACCTACACCGATAAACTCATCTTT.

This clone was detected ten times or more. The chain uses TRDV1 and TRDJ1; 11 nucleotides match TRDD3. The ends lost 5 bases at V and 2 bases at J; junction bases unmatched: 22. The germline CDR1 and CDR2 sequences are TSWWSYY and QGS. The CDR3 runs to 21 residues. The CDR3 loop is CALGYVRSQYWGIFMTDKLIF. The CDR3 DNA follows: TGTGCTCTTGGGTACGTTCGGTCCCAGTACTGGGGGATATTCATGACCGATAAACTCATCTTT.

This clone turned up a few times. A read error likely explains why the TCRdb protein, taken from a much larger clone, differs from this DNA's translation at residue 16; the protein shown is translated from the DNA. The V call is TRDV1, the J call TRDJ1; 11 bases align to TRDD3. Per germline, CDR1 TSWWSYY and CDR2 QGS. This CDR3 region has 19 residues. The CDR3 loop is CALGDPNPFPWGIRDELIF. CDR3 DNA sequence: TGTGCTCTTGGGGACCCGAACCCCTTCCCTTGGGGGATACGCGATGAACTCATCTTT.

As for this clone: This likely came from a read error, as a far larger clone is one base away. Other DNA sequences in the same sample also yield this CDR3. The chain has TRDV2 and TRDJ1; TRDD3 agrees at 12 bases. Since TCRdb gives no J gene, matching the DNA to germline was used here to assign it. CDR3 length equals 19 residues. Germline V gene lookup returns CDR1 GEAIGNYY and CDR2 EKD. This CDR3 reads CACDRLTGGYLQYTDKLIF. In DNA form, the CDR3 reads TGCGCCTGTGACCGATTAACTGGGGGATACTTGCAGTACACCGATAAACTCATCTTT.

This clone was detected ten times or more. The chain's CDR3 is CALGELGPFSACTGGYASPDKLIF. CDR3 in DNA: TGTGCTCTTGGGGAGCTCGGCCCCTTCTCTGCTTGTACTGGGGGATACGCGTCTCCCGATAAACTCATCTTT. The rearrangement joins TRDV1 to TRDJ1; TRDD3 matches 13 bases. V gave up 3 bases and J gave up 3 bases; unmatched junction bases: 28. The germline gives CDR1 TSWWSYY, CDR2 QGS. There are 24 residues in the CDR3.

This clone showed up just a few times. TCRdb assigns this DNA the protein of a much larger clone, which departs from its translation at residue 10; this likely reflects a read error, and the protein shown comes from translating the DNA. This chain connects TRDV1 to TRDJ1; tentatively, D is TRDD2 or TRDD3 (6 bases each). Germline V gene sequence: CDR1 TSWWSYY, CDR2 QGS. Deletions cut 5 bases from V and 0 bases from J, with 19 bases between. This CDR3 region has 17 residues. CDR3 protein: CALGLPATGRYTDKLIF. The CDR3 DNA sequence: TGTGCTCTTGGGCTTCCTGCGACTGGGAGATACACCGATAAACTCATCTTT.

This clone was detected a few times. This may come from a read error, since a much larger clone is one base off. The V call is TRDV1, the J call TRDJ1, with D perhaps matching TRDD2 or TRDD3 (7 bases each). No J gene was available from TCRdb, and it was assigned here by a germline match of the DNA. Per the germline V gene, CDR1 is TSWWSYY and CDR2 is QGS. The CDR3 contains 22 residues. The CDR3 sequence is CALGEHPSLYWGSRTLTDKLIF. CDR3 nucleotides: TGTGCTCTTGGAGAACATCCTTCCTTGTACTGGGGAAGCCGGACACTTACTGATAAACTCATCTTT.

Concerning this clone itself: Within the sample, other DNA sequences also encode this same CDR3. The V gene is TRDV1, the J gene TRDJ1; 8 bases line up with TRDD3. TCRdb is silent on the J gene; assignment here came from matching the DNA to germline. Germline V gives CDR1 TSWWSYY, CDR2 QGS. The V and J ends lost 1 base and 7 bases, in that order; junction bases with no gene match: 38. CDR3 length: 25 amino acids. The CDR3 here is CALGEHEVWVPTFPVRTGGSLKLIF. DNA for the CDR3: TGTGCTCTTGGGGAACACGAGGTGTGGGTCCCTACTTTTCCAGTCCGCACTGGGGGGTCCCTTAAACTCATCTTT.

This clone was recorded a few times. A far larger clone is only one base removed, so a read error is likely. The identical CDR3 is also encoded by other nucleotide sequences in the sample. The CDR3 nucleotides are TGTGCTCTTGGGGAACACACTTCCCTCTGGGGGATACACGCCGATAAGCTCATCTTT. As protein: CALGEHTSLWGIHADKLIF. The V gene is listed as TRDV1; no J gene was called; the D segment call TRDD3 is taken from the table without a DNA check. In germline, CDR1 is TSWWSYY, CDR2 QGS. This CDR3 comprises 19 residues.

This clone was counted ten times or more. For the V gene the call is TRDV1; the J gene has no call; the table's D call, TRDD3, has no DNA check behind it. This CDR3 has 19 residues. CDR1 and CDR2 (germline): TSWWSYY, QGS. The CDR3 is CALGELEPSYGLGDPRLFF. In DNA, the CDR3 is TGTGCTCTTGGGGAACTGGAGCCTTCCTACGGACTGGGGGACCCACGGCTCTTCTTT.

For this clone: It is likely a read error: a sequence one base away is far more abundant. Within the sample, other DNA sequences also encode this same CDR3. The genes are TRDV1 and TRDJ1; 9 bases map to TRDD3. Since TCRdb gives no J gene, matching the DNA to germline was used here to assign it. Germline V gene data show CDR1 as TSWWSYY and CDR2 as QGS. This CDR3 is built from 23 residues. The CDR3 protein is CALGELSLPEYWGRGWDTDKLIF. The CDR3 DNA reads as TGTGCTCTCGGGGAACTCAGCCTTCCCGAGTACTGGGGGAGGGGTTGGGACACCGATAAACTCATCTTT.

At least ten counts were recorded for this clone. A far more abundant clone sits one base away, making this likely a read error. Other DNA sequences in this sample translate to the same CDR3. The chain combines TRDV1 with TRDJ1, with 12 bases that match TRDD3. Germline V gene sequence: CDR1 TSWWSYY, CDR2 QGS. The CDR3 covers 21 residues. Losses at the gene ends were 0 bases for V and 3 bases for J; bases not matched to a gene: 17. In nucleotides, the CDR3 is TGTGCTCTTGGGGAACTGGGTAGCCTGTCTACTGGGGGATACATCCCCGATAAACTCATCTTT. It yields the protein CALGELGSLSTGGYIPDKLIF.

Concerning this clone itself: The mismatch at residue 8 between this DNA's translation and the TCRdb protein of a much larger clone likely reflects a read error; the protein shown is translated from the DNA. CDR3 nucleotides: TGTGCTCTTGGGGGGAGGAGATACCAACGTACTGGGGGATACACCGATAAACTCATCTTT. Translating it yields CALGGRRYQRTGGYTDKLIF. V is TRDV1 and J is TRDJ1, with TRDD3 matching over 10 bases. The CDR3 spans 20 residues. Germline V gives CDR1 TSWWSYY, CDR2 QGS. The trim removed 4 bases at V and 0 bases at J, leaving 17 bases unmatched.